Shown below are 8 T cell receptor beta chains from a single sample sequenced in a study of shared clonotypes between healthy human individuals. Sequencing used immunoSEQ multiplex PCR; TCRdb keeps in-frame clones, though not all of them. The sample holds around 990,000 clones, roughly 80% seen once. Sample: memory CD4+ T cells from PBMCs. Specified subset: CD45RA-negative fraction. The source is a young man in good health. Some clones in this sample may be carry-over from other donors' samples.

The chain recombines TRBV7-8 with TRBJ2-1, with TRBD2 matching over 8 bases. The CDR3 totals 15 residues. CDR1 is SGHVS, CDR2 FQNEAQ, per germline. Trimming removed 0 bases from V and 3 bases from J; junction bases left unmatched: 1. CDR3 amino acids: CASSLAGTSYNEQFF. The CDR3 DNA follows: TGTGCCAGCAGCTTAGCGGGGACTAGCTACAATGAGCAGTTCTTC.

This chain connects TRBV27 to TRBJ2-2; possible D gene TRBD2, 6 bases. CDR1 MNHEY and CDR2 SMNVEV come from the germline V gene (reference sequence). There are 15 residues in the CDR3. Trimming removed 5 bases at V and 8 bases at J, with 18 bases between. CDR3 loop: CASSPSGMAGGELFF. For the CDR3, the DNA is TGTGCCAGCAGTCCATCCGGGATGGCGGGAGGGGAGCTGTTTTTT.

Turning to this clone: The identical CDR3 is also encoded by other nucleotide sequences in the sample. V usage is TRBV30 and J usage is TRBJ2-5; no reliable D call. CDR3 length: 13 amino acids. V lost 0 bases and J lost 1, with 6 bases in between. Germline CDR1 and CDR2: GTSNPN and SVGIG (reference sequence). CDR3 in amino acids: CAWSVQSQETQYF. Written as DNA, the CDR3 is TGTGCCTGGAGTGTACAGAGCCAAGAGACCCAGTACTTC.

This sequence joins TRBV5-1 and TRBJ2-3, with D perhaps TRBD2 (6 bases). The germline V gene has CDR1 SGHRS and CDR2 YFSETQ. The CDR3 covers 17 residues. V was clipped by 0 bases and J by 4 bases, with 18 bases between them. The CDR3: CASSLVFGREKADTQYF. The CDR3, as DNA: TGCGCCAGCAGCTTGGTATTCGGGAGAGAGAAAGCAGATACGCAGTATTTT.

This chain links TRBV19 with TRBJ1-5; D perhaps matches TRBD1 (5 bases). The CDR3 totals 14 residues. Trimming pared 4 bases from V and 7 bases from J, leaving 14 bases between. Germline V gives CDR1 LNHDA, CDR2 SQIVND (reference sequence). CDR3: CASSRGPLGQPQHF. The CDR3, as DNA: TGTGCCAGTAGTAGGGGACCCCTGGGCCAGCCCCAGCATTTT. The variable domain in full, completed from reference TRBV19 and TRBJ1-5, reads DGGITQSPKYLFRKEGQNVTLSCEQNLNHDAMYWYRQDPGQGLRLIYYSQIVNDFQKGDIAEGYSVSREKKESFPLTVTSAQKNPTAFYLCASSRGPLGQPQHFGDGTRLSIL.

The rearrangement links TRBV27 to TRBJ1-2; the D is unclear. The germline gives CDR1 MNHEY, CDR2 SMNVEV (reference sequence). With 6 bases removed from V and 8 bases from J, the gap between germline ends came to 16 bases. The CDR3 runs 13 residues. CDR3 DNA sequence: TGTGCCAGCAGCTCTTCCGGGTTAGGCGGCTACACCTTC. It specifies CASSSSGLGGYTF.

This chain connects TRBV29-1 to TRBJ2-5; the D is unclear. The germline gives CDR1 SQVTM, CDR2 ANQGSEA. V was trimmed by 6 bases and J by 4 bases, leaving 9 bases between them. The CDR3 is 11 amino acids. CDR3 bases: TGCAGCGTGGCCCAGAGAGAGACCCAGTACTTC. This gives the protein CSVAQRETQYF.

The rearrangement uses TRBV5-1 and TRBJ2-3; a weak D match, TRBD1 (6 bases). Germline lookup yields CDR1 SGHRS and CDR2 YFSETQ. Trimming pared 5 bases from V and 6 bases from J, leaving 19 bases between. This CDR3 has 15 residues. As DNA, the CDR3 is TGCGCCAGCAGACTATCTTTACAGGGAAGTGATACGCAGTATTTT. Protein: CASRLSLQGSDTQYF.